The 11 T cell receptor beta chains below come from one sample, sequenced in a study of T cells in Graves' hyperthyroidism and ophthalmopathy. Amplification of TCR beta CDR3 regions used RNA as the template. A set of HTBI primers served as the primers for a first-round RT-PCR of the TCR CDR3. TCRdb reprocessed the multiplex PCR reads via MiXCR and lists one record per CDR3 protein. The table shows fewer than 900,000 distinct CDR3 sequences, with 15% to 20% occurring only once. The sequenced sample was blood. The receptors shown here come from a woman aged 50 to 60 with Graves' hyperthyroidism that later progressed to Graves' ophthalmopathy.

The genes are TRBV20-1 and TRBJ1-4; D might be TRBD1 (6 bases). V was trimmed by 0 bases and J by 4 bases, leaving 15 bases between them. This CDR3 spans 16 amino acids. The germline V gene encodes CDR1 DFQATT and CDR2 SNEGSKA (reference sequence). CDR3 protein: CSARDQSGAYNEKLFF. CDR3 sequence (DNA): TGCAGTGCTAGAGATCAGTCGGGGGCTTATAATGAAAAACTGTTTTTT.

V is TRBV19 and J is TRBJ1-2, with D maybe TRBD1 (6 bases). CDR3 length: 13 residues. Trimming stripped 3 bases from V and 8 bases from J, with 13 bases between. Germline V gives CDR1 LNHDA, CDR2 SQIVND (reference sequence). CDR3 in DNA: TGTGCCAGTAGTATCCAGGGGCAGGAGGGCTACACCTTC. It translates to CASSIQGQEGYTF.

This chain uses TRBV6-5 with TRBJ2-5; D is possibly TRBD1 or TRBD2 (5 bases each). V was trimmed by 4 bases and J by 5 bases, leaving 20 bases between them. The CDR3 spans 16 residues. Germline CDR1 reads MNHEY; CDR2 reads SVGAGI. The CDR3 here is CASSFSTGRTGETQYF. The CDR3 nucleotides are TGTGCCAGCAGTTTTTCGACGGGGCGAACGGGGGAGACCCAGTACTTC.

This clonotype was recorded a few times. This chain joins TRBV5-5 and TRBJ2-3; the D gene is possibly TRBD1 (5 bases). This CDR3 spans 16 amino acids. V was trimmed by 4 bases and J by 2 bases, leaving 17 bases between them. Germline V gene lookup returns CDR1 SGHKS and CDR2 YYEKEE (reference sequence). In DNA, the CDR3 is TGTGCCAGCAGCACCGGACACAATTCTTTCACAGATACGCAGTATTTT. Its translation is CASSTGHNSFTDTQYF.

The chain combines TRBV7-3 with TRBJ1-2; 9 positions match TRBD1. From germline, CDR1 is SGHTA and CDR2 FQGTGA. Unmatched junction bases numbered 3, after V lost 0 bases and J lost 7 bases. This CDR3 region has 14 residues. Here the CDR3 reads CASSLTGTGTGYTF. CDR3 nucleotide sequence: TGTGCCAGCAGCTTAACCGGGACAGGGACTGGCTACACCTTC.

V and J are TRBV12-3 or TRBV12-4 and TRBJ2-3, with D uncertain. With 6 bases removed from V and 4 bases from J, the gap between germline ends came to 17 bases. The CDR3 length is 15 residues. In DNA, the CDR3 is TGTGCCAGCAGCTCAACGGGTCGATCCTCAGATACGCAGTATTTT. It is translated as CASSSTGRSSDTQYF.

In its sample, this clonotype was seen a few times. V usage is TRBV5-4 and J usage is TRBJ2-5; 8 nucleotides agree with TRBD2. CDR1 SGHNT and CDR2 YYREEE come from the germline V gene (reference sequence). This CDR3 comprises 17 residues. The trim removed 2 bases at V and 1 base at J, leaving 10 bases unmatched. CDR3 protein: CASSFLAGTPAQETQYF. CDR3 DNA: TGTGCCAGCAGCTTTTTAGCGGGGACGCCTGCCCAAGAGACCCAGTACTTC.

This clonotype was seen at least ten times. J is TRBJ1-1 and V is TRBV7-3, with D maybe TRBD1 (5 bases). V was trimmed by 0 bases and J by 6 bases, leaving 14 bases between them. The CDR3 is 15 residues long. Germline V gene data show CDR1 as SGHTA and CDR2 as FQGTGA. CDR3 DNA: TGTGCCAGCAGCTTAACGCGGGGGGTAAGCTCTGAAGCTTTCTTT. Amino acids: CASSLTRGVSSEAFF.

J is TRBJ2-5 and V is TRBV15; 7 positions agree with TRBD1. V gave up 3 bases and J gave up 2 bases; unmatched junction bases: 3. CDR3 length equals 14 residues. Germline CDR1 LNHNV, CDR2 YYDKDF (reference sequence). Written as DNA, the CDR3 is TGTGCCACCAGCAGCCCAGGGGGACAAGAGACCCAGTACTTC. Its translation: CATSSPGGQETQYF.

This clonotype came up many times. The chain recombines TRBV7-3 with TRBJ1-2; 7 nucleotides align to TRBD1. The CDR3 totals 13 residues. The V segment lost 0 bases and the J segment 6 bases; nucleotides outside the gene matches: 1. The germline V gene encodes CDR1 SGHTA and CDR2 FQGTGA. The CDR3 region is CASSLTGTDGYTF. The DNA for the CDR3 is TGTGCCAGCAGCTTAACGGGGACAGATGGCTACACCTTC.

This clonotype was found many times. The chain recombines TRBV5-1 with TRBJ2-7; no firm D call. Per germline, CDR1 SGHRS and CDR2 YFSETQ. V lost 0 bases and J 6 bases, leaving 13 bases between the germline ends. The CDR3 contains 14 residues. This chain's CDR3 is CASSLGQRGLEQYF. CDR3 coding DNA: TGCGCCAGCAGCTTGGGACAACGAGGCCTCGAGCAGTACTTC. Complete variable domain (other parts from reference TRBV5-1 and TRBJ2-7): KAGVTQTPRYLIKTRGQQVTLSCSPISGHRSVSWYQQTPGQGLQFLFEYFSETQRNKGNFPGRFSGRQFSNSRSEMNVSTLELGDSALYLCASSLGQRGLEQYFGPGTRLTVT.